This TCR beta chain stems from a study of blood T cell repertoires in COVID-19. Study in general: T cells, B-cell-depleted T cells, or PBMCs provided the cDNA or gDNA that served as material.

Assignment of participants to cohorts was predicated upon participant-reported clinical history. This clone showed up just a few times. This CDR3 is 14 amino acids long. Germline loops: CDR1 MNHEY, CDR2 SMNVEV (reference sequence). Germline trimming cut 6 bases from V and 4 bases from J; bases unmatched to any gene: 8. In the authors' workflow: Cell counts per sample came from amplifying reference gene primers. The table came from immunoSEQ multiplex PCR; TCRdb's copy has only in-frame clones and leaves some out. V, J and clone size reflect that table, while D and trimming were determined from the DNA. The profile covers about 380,000 clones, with roughly 90% appearing a single time and around 3% taken by the ten largest.

The rearrangement uses TRBV27 and TRBJ1-2, with 7 bases that match TRBD1. This TCR derives from a woman aged 25 to 39 who had recovered from COVID-19. The source material was PBMCs or T cells enriched from blood (not recorded which). CDR3 coding DNA: TGTGCCAGCAGCGGACCAGGGGGTTCCTATGGCTACACCTTC. Translating it yields CASSGPGGSYGYTF.